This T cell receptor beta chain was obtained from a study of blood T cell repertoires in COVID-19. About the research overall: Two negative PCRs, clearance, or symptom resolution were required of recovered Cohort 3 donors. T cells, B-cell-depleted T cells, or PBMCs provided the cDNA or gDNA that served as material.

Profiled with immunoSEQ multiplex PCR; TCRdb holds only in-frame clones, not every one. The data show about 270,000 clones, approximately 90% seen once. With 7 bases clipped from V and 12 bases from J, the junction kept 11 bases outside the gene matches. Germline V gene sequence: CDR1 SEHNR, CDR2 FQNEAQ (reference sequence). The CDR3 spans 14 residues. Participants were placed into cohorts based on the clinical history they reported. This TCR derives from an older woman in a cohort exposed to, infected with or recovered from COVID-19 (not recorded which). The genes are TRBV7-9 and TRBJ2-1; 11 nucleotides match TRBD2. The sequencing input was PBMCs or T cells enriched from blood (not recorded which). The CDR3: CASTWGLAGGGQFF. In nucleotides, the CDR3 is TGTGCCAGCACCTGGGGGCTAGCGGGAGGCGGGCAGTTCTTC.